Listed below are T cell receptor beta chains from one sample, sequenced in a study of blood T cell repertoires in COVID-19. The table came from immunoSEQ multiplex PCR; TCRdb's copy has only in-frame clones and leaves some out. The table has a few hundred thousand clones, approximately 87% seen once; the top ten hold less than 10%. Input material: peripheral blood. Receptor source: a human donor in a cohort sampled during active COVID-19. Each CDR3 is given without its conserved first and last residue. Clone size is not always given. Where it is, it says once, few, many or a class for expanded clones.

v_gene	abundance	CDR3aa
TRBV6-5	NA	ATLDRSRNTIY
TRBV6-5	NA	ASSYLLQGATF
TRBV7-6	few	ASSLMGGGGNQPQH
TRBV28	NA	ASRPDRDYEQY
TRBV13	NA	ASSLADRLGNGYT
TRBV6-1	NA	ASSVIAGVLTDTQY
TRBV6-2/TRBV6-3	NA	ASSQLAGATSGANVLT
TRBV19	NA	ASSIDGEGTETQY
TRBV6-6	NA	ASSSSEGTEAF
TRBV5-1	NA	ANSLGLAGPNEQF
TRBV27	NA	ASRFTPGLAGRDTQY
TRBV10-3	once	AISDKNYEQY
TRBV5-1	NA	ASSLGGWGNTEAF
TRBV9	NA	ASSRTSGNEQF
TRBV2	NA	ASRTLRGGETQY
TRBV18	NA	ASSPISGVSDSPLH
TRBV18	NA	ASRPTGLAYNEQF
TRBV7-2	NA	ASSLTSREQPQH
TRBV9	NA	APSRREPSGANVLT
TRBV5-1	NA	ASSLDSSGANVLT
TRBV6-2/TRBV6-3	NA	ASSYKVSHHTQLSNYEQY
TRBV27	NA	ASRFDTQNSPLH
TRBV6-5	NA	ASSQQGNTGELF
TRBV12-5	few	ASGGDFRTTQNIQY
TRBV28	NA	ASSRQGAGELF
TRBV7-9	NA	ASSRTGGLDEQY
TRBV6-2/TRBV6-3	few	ASSPRTGIRLYEQY
TRBV6-7	few	ASSYPPTDAEAF
TRBV6-1	NA	ASTNGARVNTEAF
TRBV6-5	NA	ASSYSRPPWGYT
TRBV6-5	few	ASRNRADSFWALH
TRBV5-1	once	ASSSWGQAAETQY
TRBV2	many	ASSRQGYEQF
TRBV15	NA	ATSRPTGLMNGYT
TRBV5-6	NA	ASSLEAHSRGELF
TRBV29-1	NA	SAGEGPNTGELF
TRBV7-9	once	ASSPRDRGPRGSSETQY
TRBV10-3	NA	AISDSGVYNEQF
TRBV7-9	once	ASSLEGAAVQETQY
TRBV18	NA	ASSATGHNEKLF
TRBV28	medium-sized	ASSPRHRDQETQY
TRBV6-5	NA	ASSFRGGEQY
TRBV5-4	few	ASSKTGENEKLF
TRBV6-5	NA	ASSSTGFTEAF
TRBV27	NA	ASTKSGSSYEQY
TRBV9	NA	ASSGGPGIDYGYT
TRBV19	once	ASSPLGGGNQPQH
TRBV6-2/TRBV6-3	NA	ASSYSRGTEAF
TRBV12-3/TRBV12-4	NA	ASSDRVGYT
TRBV6-1	NA	ASSDPQVMVRRT
TRBV5-1	once	ASSLIGVDTEAF
TRBV7-2	NA	ASSQGLRSNEQF
TRBV19	NA	ASSKTGTGVRGNQPQH